A selection of T cell receptor beta chains follows, all from one sample in a study of T cell changes during pregnancy in multiple sclerosis. Assay used: immunoSEQ multiplex PCR; TCRdb lists only in-frame clones, some missing. The sample holds around 110,000 clones; 85% to 95% are singletons and the top ten take about 0.78%. This material consisted of peripheral blood, taken in the third trimester of pregnancy. The receptors here all came from a female donor in good health, enrolled as a control in a pregnancy study. Each CDR3 is given with its conserved first and last residue. A D gene is named only where the DNA matches it firmly. Only some rows state a clone size, as once, few, many or a class for expanded clones.

TRBJ1-2	TRBV4-1	NA	NA	TGCGCCAGCAGCCCCGGGCGGGGCCTCATGACCTATGGCTACACCTTC	CASSPGRGLMTYGYTF
TRBJ1-1	TRBV19	NA	once	TGTGCCAGCATCGTCGGCAGGGCCTTTCGTCAGGCTTTCTTT	CASIVGRAFRQAFF
TRBJ1-2	TRBV30	NA	NA	TGTGCCTGGTTTGGGGGGAACTATGGCTACACCTTC	CAWFGGNYGYTF
TRBJ2-2	TRBV2	NA	NA	TGTGCCAGTGCCGAGGCAAACACCGGGGAGCTGTTTTTT	CASAEANTGELFF
TRBJ1-1	TRBV20-1	NA	NA	TGCAGTGCTGGAGATTTTCGGGAAGCTTTCTTT	CSAGDFREAFF
TRBJ2-1	TRBV2	TRBD1	NA	TGTGCCAGCAGAGGGGACAGATACAATGAGCAGTTCTTC	CASRGDRYNEQFF
TRBJ2-1	TRBV7-3	TRBD2	NA	TGTGCCAGCAGCTCTAGCGGGGGGGCCGCCAATGAGCAGTTCTTC	CASSSSGGAANEQFF
TRBJ1-1	TRBV5-1	NA	NA	TGCGCCAGCAGCTTGGGGCTAGGTCGGGATGCCGAAGCTTTCTTT	CASSLGLGRDAEAFF
TRBJ2-7	TRBV9	TRBD2	NA	TGTGCCAGCAGCCCAACAGGGACTAGCCTCGCCTACGAGCAGTACTTC	CASSPTGTSLAYEQYF
TRBJ2-7	TRBV4-1	TRBD1	NA	TGCGCCAGCAGCCCACGGACAGGGGCAAGCGAGCAGTACTTC	CASSPRTGASEQYF
TRBJ1-1	TRBV11-2	NA	NA	TGTGCCAGCAGCCAAATAGGGGCCGGGGGAAACACTGAAGCTTTCTTT	CASSQIGAGGNTEAFF
TRBJ1-4	TRBV4-2	NA	NA	TGTGCCAGCAGCAGGGGTGGAAATGAAAAACTGTTTTTT	CASSRGGNEKLFF
TRBJ1-4	TRBV7-6	TRBD1	NA	TGTGCCAGCAGCTTCCGGGACAGCTATAATGAAAAACTGTTTTTT	CASSFRDSYNEKLFF